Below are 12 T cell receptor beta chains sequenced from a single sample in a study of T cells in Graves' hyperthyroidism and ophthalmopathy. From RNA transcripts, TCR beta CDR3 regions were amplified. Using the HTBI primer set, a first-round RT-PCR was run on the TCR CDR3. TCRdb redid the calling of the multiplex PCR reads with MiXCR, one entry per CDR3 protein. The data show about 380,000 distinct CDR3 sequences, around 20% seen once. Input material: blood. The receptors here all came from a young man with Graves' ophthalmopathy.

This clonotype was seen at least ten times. CDR3 sequence reads: CASTRLAGGQETQYF. The CDR3 nucleotides are TGTGCCAGCACCCGACTAGCGGGGGGGCAAGAGACCCAGTACTTC. The gene calls are TRBV12-3 or TRBV12-4 and TRBJ2-5, with TRBD2 matching 14 bases. Trimming removed 7 bases from V and 2 bases from J; junction bases left unmatched: 3. This CDR3 region has 15 residues.

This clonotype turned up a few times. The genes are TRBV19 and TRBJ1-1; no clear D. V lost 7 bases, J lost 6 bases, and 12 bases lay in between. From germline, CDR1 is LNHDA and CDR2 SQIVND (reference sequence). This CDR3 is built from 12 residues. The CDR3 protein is CASNFKSSEAFF. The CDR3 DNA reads TGTGCCAGTAATTTTAAGAGTTCTGAAGCTTTCTTT.

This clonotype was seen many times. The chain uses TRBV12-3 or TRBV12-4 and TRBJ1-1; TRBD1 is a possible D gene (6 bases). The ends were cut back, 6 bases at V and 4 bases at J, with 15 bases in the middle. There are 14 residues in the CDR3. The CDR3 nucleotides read TGTGCCAGCAGCGAGGGGGGCCTTAGCACTGAAGCTTTCTTT. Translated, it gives CASSEGGLSTEAFF.

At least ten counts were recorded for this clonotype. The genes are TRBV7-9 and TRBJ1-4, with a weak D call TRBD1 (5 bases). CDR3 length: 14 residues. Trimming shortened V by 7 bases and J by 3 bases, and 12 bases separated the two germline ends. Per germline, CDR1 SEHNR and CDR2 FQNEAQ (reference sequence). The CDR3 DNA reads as TGTGCCAGCAAGCCACAGGCTGCTAATGAAAAACTGTTTTTT. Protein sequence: CASKPQAANEKLFF.

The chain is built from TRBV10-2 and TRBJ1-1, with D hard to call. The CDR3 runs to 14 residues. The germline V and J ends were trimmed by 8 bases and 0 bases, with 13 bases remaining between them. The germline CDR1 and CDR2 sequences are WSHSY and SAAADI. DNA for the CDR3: TGCGCCAGCCTTGGATCGGCCCTGAACACTGAAGCTTTCTTT. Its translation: CASLGSALNTEAFF.

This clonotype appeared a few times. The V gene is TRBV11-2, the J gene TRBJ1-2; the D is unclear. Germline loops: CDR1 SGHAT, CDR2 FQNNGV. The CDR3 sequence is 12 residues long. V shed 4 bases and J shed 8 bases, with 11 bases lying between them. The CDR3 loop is CASSSNRRGYTF. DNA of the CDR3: TGTGCCAGCAGCTCAAATCGGAGAGGCTACACCTTC.

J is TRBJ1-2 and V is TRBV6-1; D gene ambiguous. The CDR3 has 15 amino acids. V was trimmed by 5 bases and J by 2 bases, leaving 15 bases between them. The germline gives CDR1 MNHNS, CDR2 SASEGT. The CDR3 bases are TGTGCCAGCAGTCTCAGGACGGATTTAAACTATGGCTACACCTTC. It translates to CASSLRTDLNYGYTF.

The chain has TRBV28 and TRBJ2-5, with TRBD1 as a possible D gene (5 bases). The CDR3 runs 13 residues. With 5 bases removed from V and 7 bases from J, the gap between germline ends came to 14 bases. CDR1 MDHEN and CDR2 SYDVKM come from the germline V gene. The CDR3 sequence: CASSDSSKGTQYF. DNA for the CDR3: TGTGCCAGCAGTGACAGCTCTAAGGGGACCCAGTACTTC.

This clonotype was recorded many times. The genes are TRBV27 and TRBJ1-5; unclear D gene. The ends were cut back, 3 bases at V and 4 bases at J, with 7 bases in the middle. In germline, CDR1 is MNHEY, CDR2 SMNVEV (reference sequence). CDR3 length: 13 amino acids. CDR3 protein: CASSFSGNQPQHF. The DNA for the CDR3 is TGTGCCAGCAGTTTCAGTGGGAATCAGCCCCAGCATTTT.

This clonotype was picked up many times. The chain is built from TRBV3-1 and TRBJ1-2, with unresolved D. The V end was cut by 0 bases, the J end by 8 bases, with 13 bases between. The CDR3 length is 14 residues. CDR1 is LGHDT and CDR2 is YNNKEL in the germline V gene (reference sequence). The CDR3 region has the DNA TGTGCCAGCAGCCAAGATCTGTACGGGCGAGGCTACACCTTC. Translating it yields CASSQDLYGRGYTF. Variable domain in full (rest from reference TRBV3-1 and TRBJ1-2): DTAVSQTPKYLVTQMGNDKSIKCEQNLGHDTMYWYKQDSKKFLKIMFSYNNKELIINETVPNRFSPKSPDKAHLNLHINSLELGDSAVYFCASSQDLYGRGYTFGSGTRLTVV.

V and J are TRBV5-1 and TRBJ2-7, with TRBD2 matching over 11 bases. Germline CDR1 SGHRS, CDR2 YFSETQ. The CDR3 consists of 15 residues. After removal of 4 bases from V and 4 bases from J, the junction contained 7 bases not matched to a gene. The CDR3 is CASSHKLAGEYEQYF. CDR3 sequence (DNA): TGCGCCAGCAGCCATAAACTAGCGGGAGAATACGAGCAGTACTTC.

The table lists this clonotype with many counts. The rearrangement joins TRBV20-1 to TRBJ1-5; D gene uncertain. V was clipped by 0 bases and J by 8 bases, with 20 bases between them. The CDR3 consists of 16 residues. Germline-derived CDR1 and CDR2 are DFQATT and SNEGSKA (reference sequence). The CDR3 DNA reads TGCAGTGCTAGAGAGCCCTTCGGAGGTAGGGAGAAGCCCCAGCATTTT. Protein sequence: CSAREPFGGREKPQHF.